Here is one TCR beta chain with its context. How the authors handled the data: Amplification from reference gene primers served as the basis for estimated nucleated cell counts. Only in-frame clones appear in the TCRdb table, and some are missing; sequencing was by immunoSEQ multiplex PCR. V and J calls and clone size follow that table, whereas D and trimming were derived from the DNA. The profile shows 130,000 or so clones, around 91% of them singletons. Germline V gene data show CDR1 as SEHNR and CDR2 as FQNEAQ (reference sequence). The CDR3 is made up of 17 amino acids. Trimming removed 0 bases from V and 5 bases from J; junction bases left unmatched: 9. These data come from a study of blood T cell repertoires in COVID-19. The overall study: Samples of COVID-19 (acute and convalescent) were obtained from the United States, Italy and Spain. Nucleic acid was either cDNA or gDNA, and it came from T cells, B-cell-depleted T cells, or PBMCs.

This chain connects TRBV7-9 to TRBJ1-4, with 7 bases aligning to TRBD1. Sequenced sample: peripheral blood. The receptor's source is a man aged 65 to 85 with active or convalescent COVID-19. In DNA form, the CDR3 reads TGTGCCAGCAGCTTAGCCGTTTCCGGGACAGAAAATGAAAAACTGTTTTTT. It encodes CASSLAVSGTENEKLFF.